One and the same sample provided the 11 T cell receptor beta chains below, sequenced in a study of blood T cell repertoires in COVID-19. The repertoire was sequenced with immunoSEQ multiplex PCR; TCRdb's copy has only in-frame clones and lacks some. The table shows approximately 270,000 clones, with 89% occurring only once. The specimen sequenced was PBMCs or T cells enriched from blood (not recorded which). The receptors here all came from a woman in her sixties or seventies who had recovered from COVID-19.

The CDR3 reads CATRTRTGGMNEKLFF. Here the CDR3 DNA reads TGTGCCACCAGAACCCGGACAGGAGGAATGAATGAAAAACTGTTTTTT. The rearrangement links TRBV24-1 to TRBJ1-4; 7 bases match TRBD1. The CDR3 extends over 16 amino acids. V trimming: 7 bases; J trimming: 5 bases; junction bases outside the gene matches: 12. Per germline, CDR1 KGHDR and CDR2 SFDVKD.

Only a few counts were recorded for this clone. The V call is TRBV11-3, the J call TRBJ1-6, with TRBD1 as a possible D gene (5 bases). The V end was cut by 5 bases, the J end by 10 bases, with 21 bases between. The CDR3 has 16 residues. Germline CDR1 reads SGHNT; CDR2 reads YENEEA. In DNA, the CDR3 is TGTGCCAGCAGCGGGAGGGACCCGAGAACGAGGTCACCCCTCCACTTT. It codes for CASSGRDPRTRSPLHF.

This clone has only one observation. This CDR3 is CASSAAAGGDGANVLTF. The DNA of the CDR3 is TGTGCCAGCAGCGCTGCGGCAGGAGGGGATGGGGCCAACGTCCTGACTTTC. The J gene is TRBJ2-6, the V gene TRBV5-4; D possibly corresponds to TRBD2 (6 bases). Trimming stripped 4 bases from V and 3 bases from J, with 17 bases between. The CDR3 runs to 17 residues. Germline CDR1 SGHNT, CDR2 YYREEE (reference sequence).

CDR3 nucleotide sequence: TGTGCCAGCAGCTCGGGGACACCTGAAGCTTTCTTT. Protein sequence: CASSSGTPEAFF. This chain uses TRBV7-9 with TRBJ1-1; TRBD1 is a possible D gene (6 bases). CDR1 and CDR2 from the germline V gene are SEHNR and FQNEAQ (reference sequence). The V and J ends lost 4 bases and 6 bases respectively, with 9 bases between them. The length of the CDR3 is 12 residues. The entire variable domain, with the rest obtained from reference TRBV7-9 and TRBJ1-1, is as follows: DTGVSQNPRHKITKRGQNVTFRCDPISEHNRLYWYRQTLGQGPEFLTYFQNEAQLEKSRLLSDRFSAERPKGSFSTLEIQRTEQGDSAMYLCASSSGTPEAFFGQGTRLTVV.

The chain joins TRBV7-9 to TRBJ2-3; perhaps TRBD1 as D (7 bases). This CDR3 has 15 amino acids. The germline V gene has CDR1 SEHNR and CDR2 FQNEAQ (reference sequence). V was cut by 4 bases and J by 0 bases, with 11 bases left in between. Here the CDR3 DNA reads TGTGCCAGCAGCTCACAGGGGACTAGCACAGATACGCAGTATTTT. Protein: CASSSQGTSTDTQYF.

CDR3 nucleotides: TGTGCCAGCAGTGGGGAGGAGGGTCAGCCCCAGCATTTT. This codes for CASSGEEGQPQHF. This rearrangement joins TRBV6-4 to TRBJ1-5; D gene uncertain. CDR3 size: 13 residues. Germline loops: CDR1 MRHNA, CDR2 SNTAGT. The germline V and J ends were trimmed by 4 bases and 6 bases, with 10 bases remaining between them.

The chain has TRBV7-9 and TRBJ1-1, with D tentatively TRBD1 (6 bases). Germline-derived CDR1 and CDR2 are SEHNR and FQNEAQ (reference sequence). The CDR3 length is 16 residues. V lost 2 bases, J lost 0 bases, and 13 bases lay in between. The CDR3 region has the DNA TGTGCCAGCAGCTTAAGGCAGGGGCTCATGAACACTGAAGCTTTCTTT. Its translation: CASSLRQGLMNTEAFF. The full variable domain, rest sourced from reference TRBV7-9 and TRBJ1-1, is DTGVSQNPRHKITKRGQNVTFRCDPISEHNRLYWYRQTLGQGPEFLTYFQNEAQLEKSRLLSDRFSAERPKGSFSTLEIQRTEQGDSAMYLCASSLRQGLMNTEAFFGQGTRLTVV.

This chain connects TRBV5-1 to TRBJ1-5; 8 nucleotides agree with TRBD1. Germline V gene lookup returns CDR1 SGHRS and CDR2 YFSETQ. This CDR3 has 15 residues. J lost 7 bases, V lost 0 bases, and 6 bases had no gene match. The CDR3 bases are TGCGCCAGCAGCTTGGGGACAGGGAGAGAACAGCCCCAGCATTTT. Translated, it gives CASSLGTGREQPQHF.

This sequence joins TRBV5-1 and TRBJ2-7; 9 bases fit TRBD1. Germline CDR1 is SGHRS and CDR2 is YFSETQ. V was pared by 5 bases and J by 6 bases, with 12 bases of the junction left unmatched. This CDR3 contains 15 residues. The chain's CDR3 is CASRQFPGQGSEQYF. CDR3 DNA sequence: TGCGCCAGCAGACAGTTCCCGGGACAGGGCTCCGAGCAGTACTTC.

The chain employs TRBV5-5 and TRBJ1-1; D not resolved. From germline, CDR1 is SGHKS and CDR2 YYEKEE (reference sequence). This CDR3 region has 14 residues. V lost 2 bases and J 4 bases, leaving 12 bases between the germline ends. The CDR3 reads CASSFYPEGTEAFF. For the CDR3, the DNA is TGTGCCAGCAGCTTCTATCCAGAGGGCACTGAAGCTTTCTTT.

The CDR3 nucleotides are TGTGCCAGCACCGCGGGACTAGCACAGATCAATGAGCAGTTCTTC. Translated, it gives CASTAGLAQINEQFF. This sequence joins TRBV27 and TRBJ2-1, with 9 bases that match TRBD2. The CDR3 sequence is 15 residues long. Germline CDR1 is MNHEY and CDR2 is SMNVEV (reference sequence). The trim removed 7 bases at V and 6 bases at J, leaving 10 bases unmatched.